These 7 T cell receptor beta chains came from one sample sequenced in a study of cytomegalovirus exposure and HLA in healthy donors. Use of 60 Vbeta and 13 Jbeta primers characterized the PCR. The repertoire was sequenced with immunoSEQ multiplex PCR; TCRdb's copy has only in-frame clones and lacks some. The sample contains a few hundred thousand clones, approximately 91% of which appear only once. The sequenced sample was PBMCs. The source of these receptors is a girl aged 2 to 9 in good health and CMV-seronegative.

This clone appeared a single time. The chain joins TRBV11-2 to TRBJ1-1, with D possibly being TRBD1 (5 bases). V lost 3 bases and J 1 base, leaving 6 bases between the germline ends. The length of the CDR3 is 13 residues. Germline CDR1 is SGHAT and CDR2 is FQNNGV. This CDR3 is CASSLGGNTEAFF. CDR3 coding DNA: TGTGCCAGCAGCTTGGGGGGGAACACTGAAGCTTTCTTT.

This rearrangement joins TRBV6-4 to TRBJ2-7; D remains ambiguous. Germline values: CDR1 MRHNA, CDR2 SNTAGT. V was trimmed by 4 bases and J by 7 bases, leaving 17 bases between them. The CDR3 runs to 14 residues. CDR3 region: CASSAKCICKEQYF. The CDR3 DNA reads as TGTGCCAGCAGTGCTAAGTGCATCTGCAAGGAGCAGTACTTC.

A few counts support this clone. J is TRBJ2-3 and V is TRBV9, with 8 bases identical to TRBD2. Germline V lookup: CDR1 SGDLS, CDR2 YYNGEE. The CDR3 is 14 residues long. With 8 bases clipped from V and 2 bases from J, the junction kept 7 bases outside the gene matches. The CDR3 loop reads CASSGGGPTDTQYF. CDR3 DNA sequence: TGTGCCAGTTCGGGGGGGGGCCCCACAGATACGCAGTATTTT.

This chain links TRBV5-1 with TRBJ1-4; D might be TRBD1 (6 bases). Germline V gene data show CDR1 as SGHRS and CDR2 as YFSETQ. CDR3 length equals 18 residues. Deletions cut 4 bases from V and 7 bases from J, with 26 bases between. This chain's CDR3 is CASSRLRQAVGFGEKLFF. The CDR3 DNA reads as TGCGCCAGCAGCCGGCTGAGACAGGCGGTGGGATTCGGTGAAAAACTGTTTTTT.

This chain joins TRBV9 and TRBJ2-7; TRBD2 matches 7 bases. There are 16 residues in the CDR3. Trimming removed 0 bases from V and 0 bases from J; junction bases left unmatched: 6. Germline lookup yields CDR1 SGDLS and CDR2 YYNGEE. The DNA for the CDR3 is TGTGCCAGCAGCGTAGGGGGGGGTGTTTCCTCCTACGAGCAGTACTTC. Translating gives CASSVGGGVSSYEQYF.

This chain uses TRBV7-2 with TRBJ2-1; 7 bases agree with TRBD2. The trim removed 1 base at V and 8 bases at J, leaving 11 bases unmatched. In germline, CDR1 is SGHTA, CDR2 FQGNSA. This CDR3 comprises 16 residues. The DNA for the CDR3 is TGTGCCAGCAGCTTAGGGGCGGGAGTTTTCTGGGATGAGCAGTTCTTC. Amino acid sequence: CASSLGAGVFWDEQFF.

CDR3 nucleotides: TGTGCCAGCAGCTCCCAGGGGTTGGAGAACACTGAAGCTTTCTTT. Protein product: CASSSQGLENTEAFF. V is TRBV11-2 and J is TRBJ1-1, with a possible D match to TRBD1 (6 bases). CDR1 is SGHAT and CDR2 is FQNNGV in the germline V gene. V lost 4 bases and J 1 base, leaving 13 bases between the germline ends. The CDR3 sequence is 15 residues long.